The present entry profiles one T cell receptor (beta chain) with its context. This clonotype occurred many times. Its antigen remains undetermined. The input lacks base qualities; no much larger clone sits a single base away. Taken with the paper, the label for time point translates to: patch test 1, 2 weeks after DPC sensitization. Per the publication, the treatment or condition label means: therapeutic diphenylcyclopropenone sensitization with weekly scalp DPC. At every patch-test visit, the blood draw took place before the patch test was put on. To be eligible, patients had to be aged 18 to 70, diagnosed with alopecia and judged suitable for DPC therapy, while pregnant patients were excluded. Total RNA was extracted from unfractionated whole blood that had been collected in Tempus Blood RNA tubes. This sample was included in a study of human T cells and chemical hapten exposure listed by TCRdb under 2021. Concerning the study at large: For sensitization, 2% DPC in acetone was applied to a roughly 2 cm by roughly 2 cm area of upper inner arm skin. Throughout the roughly 23-week study period, patients were also given weekly therapeutic DPC doses on the scalp. Patch testing on the upper back used Finn chambers containing 0.01% DPC, with scoring done after 6 days according to International Contact Dermatitis Research Group standards. The patient cohort, mostly female, included alopecia areata with under or over 50% scalp involvement, alopecia totalis and alopecia universalis. Libraries were pooled for sequencing, and variation in per-sample TCR yields was attributed mainly to small differences in library volumes within the pool. In alopecia patients, the study followed how the peripheral blood TCR repertoire changed in vivo over primary and secondary sensitization to diphenylcyclopropenone (DPC), a hapten. Blood samples were taken from patients before sensitization (week 0) and at 2, 6 and about 24 weeks after DPC sensitization. Twenty-nine alopecia patients provided blood for TCR sequencing at one to four time points (pre-sensitization, 2, 6 and 24 weeks).

Results the study describes overall, beyond this receptor: Repeated subsampling changed both the strength of the expansion versus patch-test correlation and the threshold at which the correlation became significant. DPC sensitization did not change the number of TCRs with a frequency above 1 in 1000, and there was no evidence of changes in global repertoire structure. Patch test score was positively correlated with the number of PT1 expanded TCRs, with significance at thresholds 8, 16 and 32 but not at 4. Alopecia, a presumed autoimmune disease, was present in all patients, so the immune response of the patients might differ from that of healthy individuals. Significantly more large CDR3 similarity clusters were formed by expanded TCRs than by pre-sensitization or healthy control sets, consistent with antigen-driven responses.

Library preparation was by RACE. The sample was run on a NextSeq 500. During library preparation, unique molecular identifiers were attached to individual cDNA molecules so that TCRs could be counted in a quantitative, reproducible way. From each blood RNA sample, both TCR alpha and TCR beta chains were sequenced. Processing in the source paper ran as follows. The median number of TCRs per sample was around 96,000, ranging from about 23,224 to 690,600. V, J and CDR3 annotation of the TCR reads was performed with the Decombinator software suite. For the PS versus PT1 abundance plots, all samples were subsampled to the same number of TCRs (28,000). TCRs were defined as expanded if absent before sensitization and observed at least eight times at the 2-week time point. Through fastp at Q25 and MiXCR, TCRdb rebuilt clones from the public reads, retaining in-frame beta chains. Records with the same CDR3 protein are collapsed into one entry carrying the most frequent genes and DNA. The V and J calls were not made by the authors but by TCRdb's processing. The sample records approximately 90,000 distinct CDR3 sequences, around 12% of which are singletons. The top ten hold approximately 2% of the sample.

The CDR3 runs 12 amino acids, cysteine and phenylalanine included. Only the CDR3 part of the read is kept: 36 bases, read in frame from the first base. Sequences SQVTM (CDR1) and ANQGSEA (CDR2) are obtained from the germline V gene. The chain uses TRBV29-1 and TRBJ2-1; a tentative D call is TRBD2 (5 bases match). Source: whole blood, taken in connection with sensitization to the hapten diphenylcyclopropenone (DPC). This sequence originates from a woman aged 40 to 49 with alopecia areata. Some clones in this sample may be carry-over from other donors' samples. The sequenced DNA: TGCAGTGGAACCGGGGAGAGCGGTGAGCAGTTCTTC. This gives the protein CSGTGESGEQFF.